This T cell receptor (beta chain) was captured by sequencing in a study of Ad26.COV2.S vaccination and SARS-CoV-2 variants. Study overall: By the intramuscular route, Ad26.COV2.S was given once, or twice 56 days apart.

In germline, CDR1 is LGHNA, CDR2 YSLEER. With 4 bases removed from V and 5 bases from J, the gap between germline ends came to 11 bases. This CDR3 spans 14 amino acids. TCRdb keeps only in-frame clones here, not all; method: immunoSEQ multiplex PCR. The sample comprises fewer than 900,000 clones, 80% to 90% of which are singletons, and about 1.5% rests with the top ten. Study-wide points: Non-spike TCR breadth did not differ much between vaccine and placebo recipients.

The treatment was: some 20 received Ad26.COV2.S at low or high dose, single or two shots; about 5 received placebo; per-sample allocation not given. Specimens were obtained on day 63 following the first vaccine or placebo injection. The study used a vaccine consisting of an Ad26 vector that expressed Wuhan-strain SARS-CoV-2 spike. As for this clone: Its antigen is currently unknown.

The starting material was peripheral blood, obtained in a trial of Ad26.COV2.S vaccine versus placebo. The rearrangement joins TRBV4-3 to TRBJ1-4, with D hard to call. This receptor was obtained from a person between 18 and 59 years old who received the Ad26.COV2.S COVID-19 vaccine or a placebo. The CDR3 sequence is CASSPPMANEKLFF. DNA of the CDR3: TGCGCCAGCAGCCCCCCTATGGCGAATGAAAAACTGTTTTTT.